These T cell receptor beta chains were read from a single sample in a study of cytomegalovirus exposure and HLA in healthy donors. Using immunoSEQ multiplex PCR, the repertoire was profiled, and TCRdb retains in-frame clones only, with some absent. The repertoire holds some 130,000 clones, with 70% to 75% as singletons. Sequenced material: PBMCs. The origin of the receptors is a male donor in good health and CMV-seronegative. CDR3s include the opening cysteine and the closing phenylalanine or tryptophan. A D gene is named only where the DNA matches it firmly. Not all rows give a size; the values are once, few, many and, for expanded clones, a class.

J: TRBJ2-3
D: TRBD2
length: 17
size: once
V: TRBV4-2
CDR3: CASSQVLAGGVTDTQYF
DNA: TGTGCCAGCAGCCAAGTATTAGCGGGGGGGGTCACAGATACGCAGTATTTT

J: TRBJ1-1
D: TRBD1
length: 15
size: -
V: TRBV5-1
CDR3: CASSRGQGMGTEAFF
DNA: TGCGCCAGCAGCCGTGGACAGGGGATGGGCACTGAAGCTTTCTTT

J: TRBJ1-1
D: -
length: 12
size: -
V: TRBV4-2
CDR3: CASSQDRGEAFF
DNA: TGTGCCAGCAGCCAAGACAGGGGAGAAGCTTTCTTT

J: TRBJ2-7
D: TRBD2
length: 17
size: -
V: TRBV7-6
CDR3: CASSLIVWGLAGVEQYF
DNA: TGTGCCAGCAGCTTAATCGTTTGGGGTCTAGCGGGAGTCGAGCAGTACTTC

J: TRBJ1-1
D: TRBD1
length: 14
size: -
V: TRBV5-6
CDR3: CASSLDRLVGEAFF
DNA: TGTGCCAGCAGCCTGGACAGGTTGGTCGGTGAAGCTTTCTTT

J: TRBJ1-2
D: -
length: 14
size: -
V: TRBV19
CDR3: CASSTPGLDYGYTF
DNA: TGTGCCAGTAGTACTCCCGGACTAGACTATGGCTATACCTTC

J: TRBJ1-4
D: -
length: 17
size: -
V: TRBV30
CDR3: CAWSGRGRQTTNEKLFF
DNA: TGTGCCTGGAGTGGTCGGGGGAGGCAGACAACTAATGAAAAACTGTTTTTT

J: TRBJ1-5
D: -
length: 15
size: -
V: TRBV2
CDR3: CASSPRKGQDQPQHF
DNA: TGTGCCAGCAGTCCAAGGAAGGGGCAGGATCAGCCCCAGCATTTT

J: TRBJ1-5
D: -
length: 13
size: few
V: TRBV27
CDR3: CASSMYSNQPQHF
DNA: TGTGCCAGCAGTATGTATAGCAATCAGCCCCAGCATTTT

J: TRBJ2-7
D: -
length: 14
size: once
V: TRBV6-1
CDR3: CASKRQLSSYEQYF
DNA: TGTGCCAGCAAAAGACAGCTGAGCTCCTACGAGCAGTACTTC

J: TRBJ2-1
D: TRBD2
length: 16
size: once
V: TRBV12-5
CDR3: CASALSTSGGANEQFF
DNA: TGTGCTAGTGCCTTGTCTACTAGCGGGGGGGCGAATGAGCAGTTCTTC

J: TRBJ1-1
D: TRBD1
length: 14
size: -
V: TRBV7-9
CDR3: CASSILVQGAEAFF
DNA: TGTGCCAGCAGCATCCTAGTACAGGGGGCTGAAGCTTTCTTT

J: TRBJ1-6
D: TRBD1
length: 18
size: -
V: TRBV28
CDR3: CASSLFWGQGYWNSPLHF
DNA: TGTGCCAGCAGTTTGTTTTGGGGACAGGGTTACTGGAATTCACCCCTCCACTTT

J: TRBJ2-1
D: TRBD2
length: 16
size: -
V: TRBV7-6
CDR3: CASSTQGTSSYNEQFF
DNA: TGTGCCAGCAGCACCCAAGGGACTAGCTCCTACAATGAGCAGTTCTTC

J: TRBJ1-2
D: -
length: 14
size: -
V: TRBV30
CDR3: CAWKLVTSSYGYTF
DNA: TGTGCCTGGAAGCTGGTGACTTCAAGCTATGGCTACACCTTC

J: TRBJ2-1
D: -
length: 13
size: few
V: TRBV11-2
CDR3: CASSPQQGNEQFF
DNA: TGTGCCAGCAGCCCCCAGCAGGGGAATGAGCAGTTCTTC

J: TRBJ2-3
D: TRBD2
length: 15
size: once
V: TRBV2
CDR3: CATTLSGGGTDTQYF
DNA: TGTGCCACCACCCTTAGCGGGGGGGGCACAGATACGCAGTATTTT

J: TRBJ2-5
D: TRBD1
length: 16
size: -
V: TRBV9
CDR3: CASSVGDRGSQETQYF
DNA: TGTGCCAGCAGCGTAGGAGACAGGGGGTCCCAAGAGACCCAGTACTTC

J: TRBJ2-1
D: TRBD2
length: 14
size: few
V: TRBV19
CDR3: CASSPPGTTHPKFF
DNA: TGTGCCAGTAGTCCCCCCGGGACTACTCACCCGAAGTTCTTC

J: TRBJ2-2
D: TRBD2
length: 14
size: -
V: TRBV5-4
CDR3: CASARGGNTGELFF
DNA: TGTGCCAGCGCCCGGGGGGGGAACACCGGGGAGCTGTTTTTT

J: TRBJ2-3
D: TRBD2
length: 17
size: -
V: TRBV5-8
CDR3: CASSPGRSGRVTDTQYF
DNA: TGTGCCAGCTCACCGGGTCGTAGCGGGAGGGTAACAGATACGCAGTATTTT

J: TRBJ1-5
D: TRBD1
length: 16
size: -
V: TRBV7-2
CDR3: CASSLGGQGAGQPQHF
DNA: TGTGCCAGCAGCTTAGGGGGACAGGGGGCAGGTCAGCCCCAGCATTTT

J: TRBJ1-1
D: TRBD1
length: 17
size: -
V: TRBV7-9
CDR3: CASSLALSDRGFTEAFF
DNA: TGTGCCAGCAGCTTAGCGTTATCAGACAGGGGATTCACTGAAGCTTTCTTT

J: TRBJ2-1
D: TRBD2
length: 14
size: once
V: TRBV5-1
CDR3: CASSLPAGVNEQFF
DNA: TGCGCCAGCAGCTTACCAGCGGGAGTGAATGAGCAGTTCTTC

J: TRBJ2-7
D: -
length: 15
size: -
V: TRBV7-2
CDR3: CASSSAAALSYEQYF
DNA: TGTGCCAGCAGCTCAGCGGCCGCCCTCTCCTACGAGCAGTACTTC

J: TRBJ2-1
D: -
length: 15
size: -
V: TRBV7-9
CDR3: CASSLAGGAHNEQFF
DNA: TGTGCCAGCAGCTTAGCGGGGGGGGCCCACAATGAGCAGTTCTTC

J: TRBJ2-1
D: TRBD1
length: 13
size: -
V: TRBV6-5
CDR3: CASSYSGQREQFF
DNA: TGTGCCAGCAGTTACTCGGGACAGCGGGAGCAGTTCTTC

J: TRBJ1-2
D: TRBD1
length: 12
size: few
V: TRBV6-5
CDR3: CASSGTVHGYTF
DNA: TGTGCCAGCAGTGGGACAGTCCATGGCTACACCTTC

J: TRBJ2-2
D: -
length: 15
size: few
V: TRBV28
CDR3: CASSFRQAGTGELFF
DNA: TGTGCCAGCAGTTTCAGACAGGCGGGCACCGGGGAGCTGTTTTTT

J: TRBJ2-7
D: TRBD2
length: 14
size: -
V: TRBV6-5
CDR3: CASSYASGTYEQYF
DNA: TGTGCCAGCAGTTACGCTAGCGGGACCTACGAGCAGTACTTC

J: TRBJ2-1
D: TRBD2
length: 15
size: -
V: TRBV14
CDR3: CASSRLAGGGNEQFF
DNA: TGTGCCAGCAGCCGTCTAGCGGGGGGCGGGAATGAGCAGTTCTTC

J: TRBJ1-1
D: -
length: 12
size: -
V: TRBV2
CDR3: CASVQGGTEAFF
DNA: TGTGCCAGCGTACAGGGCGGCACTGAAGCTTTCTTT

J: TRBJ2-5
D: TRBD2
length: 16
size: -
V: TRBV6-5
CDR3: CASSYDGTSGQETQYF
DNA: TGTGCCAGCAGTTACGACGGGACTAGCGGACAAGAGACCCAGTACTTC

J: TRBJ2-3
D: TRBD1
length: 19
size: -
V: TRBV28
CDR3: CASSSAHLGTATRTDTQYF
DNA: TGTGCCAGCAGTTCGGCCCACCTCGGGACAGCTACTCGCACAGATACGCAGTATTTT

J: TRBJ1-2
D: TRBD1
length: 15
size: -
V: TRBV2
CDR3: CANARRGGQGYGYTF
DNA: TGTGCCAACGCCCGCCGCGGCGGACAGGGGTATGGCTACACCTTC

J: TRBJ1-1
D: -
length: 15
size: -
V: TRBV28
CDR3: CASIYPGQSNTEAFF
DNA: TGTGCCAGCATCTACCCGGGACAATCGAACACTGAAGCTTTCTTT

J: TRBJ2-3
D: -
length: 14
size: -
V: TRBV27
CDR3: CASSLSHYSDTQYF
DNA: TGTGCCAGCAGTTTATCCCACTACTCAGATACGCAGTATTTT

J: TRBJ2-2
D: -
length: 16
size: -
V: TRBV6-9
CDR3: CASGLVWGVNTGELFF
DNA: TGTGCCAGCGGTTTGGTTTGGGGGGTGAACACCGGGGAGCTGTTTTTT

J: TRBJ2-7
D: -
length: 14
size: -
V: TRBV6-5
CDR3: CASSATGDSYEQYF
DNA: TGTGCCAGCAGTGCGACAGGCGACTCCTACGAGCAGTACTTC

J: TRBJ1-6
D: TRBD1
length: 15
size: few
V: TRBV5-1
CDR3: CASSQGQGGSSPLHF
DNA: TGCGCCAGCAGCCAGGGACAGGGGGGCAGTTCACCCCTCCACTTT